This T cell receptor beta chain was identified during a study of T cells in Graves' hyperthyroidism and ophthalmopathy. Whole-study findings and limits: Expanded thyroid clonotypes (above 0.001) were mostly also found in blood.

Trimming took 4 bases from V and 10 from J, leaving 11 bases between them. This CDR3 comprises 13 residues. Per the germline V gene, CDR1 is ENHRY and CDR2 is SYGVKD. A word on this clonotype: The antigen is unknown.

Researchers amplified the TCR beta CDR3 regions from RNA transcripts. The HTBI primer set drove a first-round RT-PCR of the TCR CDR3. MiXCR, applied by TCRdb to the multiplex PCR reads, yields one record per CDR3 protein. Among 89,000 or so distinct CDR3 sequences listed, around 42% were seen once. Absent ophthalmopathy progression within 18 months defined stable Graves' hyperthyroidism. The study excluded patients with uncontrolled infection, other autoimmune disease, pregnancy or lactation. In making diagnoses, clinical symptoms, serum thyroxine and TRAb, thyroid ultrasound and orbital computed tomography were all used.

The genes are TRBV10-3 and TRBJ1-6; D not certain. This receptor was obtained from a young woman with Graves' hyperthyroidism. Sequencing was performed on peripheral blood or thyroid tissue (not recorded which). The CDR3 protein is CAISARVGSPLHF. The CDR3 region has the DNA TGTGCCATCAGTGCTAGGGTAGGATCACCCCTCCACTTT.